The entry below gives a single T cell receptor beta chain sequence along with its context. Its antigen is undetermined. This entry comes from a study of cytomegalovirus exposure and HLA in healthy donors. Study-level results: The study flagged about 150 TCR beta chains as cytomegalovirus-associated. In vitro experiments confirmed that a few CMV-associated chains were specific for CMV antigens. DRB1 had the most TCR associations and HLA-C the fewest, a later analysis found, with rates varying by HLA locus.

The donors comprised healthy bone marrow donors. The CDR3 length is 14 residues. CDR1 is SGHDT and CDR2 is YYEEEE in the germline V gene. The V and J ends lost 2 bases and 8 bases respectively, with 11 bases between them. The PCR contained 60 Vbeta and 13 Jbeta primers. The protocol was immunoSEQ multiplex PCR, while the TCRdb copy is restricted to in-frame clones and leaves out a portion. The sample holds 190,000 or so clones, about 79% seen once. The sequenced sample was PBMCs. The receptor was derived from a boy aged 2 to 9 in good health and CMV-seronegative. V is TRBV5-6 and J is TRBJ1-6; no clear D gene. Here the CDR3 reads CASSLAAAYSPLHF. The CDR3, as DNA: TGTGCCAGCAGCTTAGCGGCAGCCTATTCACCCCTCCACTTT.